The 16 T cell receptor beta chains presented below share a single source sample, sequenced in a study of technical replicates of blood from several donors. The data were produced by immunoSEQ multiplex PCR, yet TCRdb's version contains in-frame clones alone and is incomplete. Found here are under 95,000 clones, 92% of them singletons; the top ten hold around 0.42%. Sequencing input: T cells isolated from PBMCs. These receptors were collected from a human donor in good health.

This rearrangement joins TRBV2 to TRBJ2-2; weak D call: TRBD1 (5 bases). CDR1 and CDR2 (germline): SNHLY, FYNNEI. The CDR3 spans 13 residues. V lost 4 bases, J lost 8 bases, and 11 bases lay in between. The CDR3 spells CASSVSGIGELFF. The CDR3 nucleotides are TGTGCCAGCAGTGTATCAGGGATAGGGGAGCTGTTTTTT.

The CDR3 DNA is TGCGCCAGCAGCCAAGGGACTAGCGGGACTGGCTTATGGAGCTCCTACGAGCAGTACTTC. It encodes CASSQGTSGTGLWSSYEQYF. The chain employs TRBV4-1 and TRBJ2-7; TRBD2 matches at 12 bases. CDR3 length equals 20 residues. V lost 1 base to trimming and J lost 0 bases; unmatched junction nucleotides: 13. Germline CDR1 reads MGHRA; CDR2 reads YSYEKL.

V and J are TRBV5-1 and TRBJ1-4; no clear D. Germline CDR1 reads SGHRS; CDR2 reads YFSETQ. This CDR3 is 18 amino acids long. The V gene lost 0 bases and the J gene lost 7 bases, with 22 bases spanning the gap. The CDR3 protein is CASSLASSRREGIEKLFF. Written as DNA, the CDR3 is TGCGCCAGCAGCTTGGCATCTTCTCGTCGGGAAGGGATTGAAAAACTGTTTTTT.

This clone was found once. The chain recombines TRBV7-8 with TRBJ2-7; the D is unclear. The V end lost 4 bases, the J end lost 3 bases, and 13 bases lay between the germline ends. Germline values: CDR1 SGHVS, CDR2 FQNEAQ. The CDR3 is made up of 14 amino acids. The CDR3 bases are TGTGCCAGCAGCTCAGCCGGTCAAAACTACGAGCAGTACTTC. It translates to CASSSAGQNYEQYF. Looking up the rest from reference TRBV7-8 and TRBJ2-7 gives the full variable domain: GAGVSQSPRYKVAKRGQDVALRCDPISGHVSLFWYQQALGQGPEFLTYFQNEAQLDKSGLPSDRFFAERPEGSVSTLKIQRTQQEDSAVYLCASSSAGQNYEQYFGPGTRLTVT.

This clone was seen just once. This chain connects TRBV9 to TRBJ2-2, with 10 bases aligning to TRBD1. The V and J ends lost 4 bases and 3 bases, in that order; junction bases with no gene match: 3. Germline V gene data show CDR1 as SGDLS and CDR2 as YYNGEE. The CDR3 has 15 amino acids. The CDR3 DNA sequence: TGTGCCAGCAGCTTCGGGACAGGGGACACCGGGGAGCTGTTTTTT. The encoded protein is CASSFGTGDTGELFF. Using reference TRBV9 and TRBJ2-2 for the parts outside the CDR3, the full variable domain is DSGVTQTPKHLITATGQRVTLRCSPRSGDLSVYWYQQSLDQGLQFLIQYYNGEERAKGNILERFSAQQFPDLHSELNLSSLELGDSALYFCASSFGTGDTGELFFGEGSRLTVL.

This chain uses TRBV5-1 with TRBJ1-5; tentatively, D is TRBD1 (6 bases). The germline V gene encodes CDR1 SGHRS and CDR2 YFSETQ. V gave up 4 bases and J gave up 1 base, with 15 bases separating them. The CDR3 is 16 residues long. This CDR3 reads CASSHHRVPSNQPQHF. DNA for the CDR3: TGCGCCAGCAGCCACCACAGGGTTCCGAGCAATCAGCCCCAGCATTTT.

This clone was detected a few times. V usage is TRBV5-4 and J usage is TRBJ1-1, with D unresolved. Germline V gives CDR1 SGHNT, CDR2 YYREEE (reference sequence). V gave up 4 bases and J gave up 1 base, with 17 bases separating them. The CDR3 contains 16 residues. Written as DNA, the CDR3 is TGTGCCAGCAGCCCGGCCCCGGGCGGGAGGAACACTGAAGCTTTCTTT. Its protein is CASSPAPGGRNTEAFF.

This chain joins TRBV7-2 and TRBJ2-2; 10 bases align to TRBD1. Trimming at V came to 5 bases and at J to 4 bases, leaving 13 bases not matched to a gene. Germline lookup yields CDR1 SGHTA and CDR2 FQGNSA. The CDR3 is made up of 18 amino acids. As DNA, the CDR3 is TGTGCCAGCAGCCTCTATGGGGACAGGGGCAACTTCACCGGGGAGCTGTTTTTT. This codes for CASSLYGDRGNFTGELFF.

The rearrangement uses TRBV27 and TRBJ1-2; 11 bases are shared with TRBD1. V dropped 4 bases and J dropped 6; count of bases not matched to a gene: 4. From germline, CDR1 is MNHEY and CDR2 SMNVEV (reference sequence). The CDR3 sequence is 14 residues long. DNA of the CDR3: TGTGCCAGCAGTTCCGGGACAGGGGGAAATGGCTACACCTTC. Its translation: CASSSGTGGNGYTF.

The chain joins TRBV9 to TRBJ2-2; 7 bases line up with TRBD1. The V segment lost 8 bases and the J segment 0 bases; nucleotides outside the gene matches: 1. The CDR3 extends over 13 amino acids. Germline V gives CDR1 SGDLS, CDR2 YYNGEE. CDR3 amino acids: CASGTANTGELFF. The CDR3 DNA reads TGTGCCAGTGGGACAGCGAACACCGGGGAGCTGTTTTTT.

The chain is built from TRBV9 and TRBJ2-2, with D perhaps TRBD1 (5 bases). The length of the CDR3 is 13 residues. Trimming left V 6 bases short and J 5 bases short, with 11 bases between. CDR1 is SGDLS and CDR2 is YYNGEE in the germline V gene. This chain's CDR3 is CASKAGITGELFF. The CDR3 nucleotides are TGTGCCAGCAAAGCAGGGATAACCGGGGAGCTGTTTTTT.

The chain uses TRBV11-2 and TRBJ1-1; D gene unclear. Deletions cut 3 bases from V and 2 bases from J, with 7 bases between. This CDR3 is built from 13 residues. Germline CDR1 and CDR2: SGHAT and FQNNGV. The CDR3 DNA reads TGTGCCAGCAGCTTGAGCCGTAACACTGAAGCTTTCTTT. Translating it yields CASSLSRNTEAFF.

The J gene is TRBJ2-3, the V gene TRBV7-3; maybe TRBD2 (6 bases). Germline V gene data show CDR1 as SGHTA and CDR2 as FQGTGA. The V and J ends lost 5 bases and 0 bases respectively, with 15 bases between them. This CDR3 is built from 16 residues. The CDR3 nucleotides read TGTGCCAGCAGCCTCCGGGACTCTTCTAGCACAGATACGCAGTATTTT. Protein sequence: CASSLRDSSSTDTQYF.

CDR3 nucleotide sequence: TGCGCCAGCAGCTTTACAACAGGGAACACTGAAGCTTTCTTT. Translation: CASSFTTGNTEAFF. The V call is TRBV5-1, the J call TRBJ1-1; weak D call: TRBD1 (5 bases). Trimming left V 2 bases short and J 1 base short, with 9 bases between. The CDR3 length is 14 residues. Germline V lookup: CDR1 SGHRS, CDR2 YFSETQ.

The rearrangement uses TRBV27 and TRBJ2-1; D is possibly TRBD2 (6 bases). Per the germline V gene, CDR1 is MNHEY and CDR2 is SMNVEV (reference sequence). This CDR3 is built from 11 residues. Trimming pared 2 bases from V and 15 bases from J, leaving 11 bases between. The CDR3 DNA sequence: TGTGCCAGCAGTTTAGAACGGGAGTGGTTCTTC. This encodes CASSLEREWFF.

The chain uses TRBV21-1 and TRBJ1-4. TRBV21-1 represents a pseudogene. This CDR3 is built from 15 residues. The CDR3 spells CASSKGEGSNEKLFF. CDR3 DNA sequence: TGTGCCAGCAGCAAAGGCGAGGGCTCTAATGAAAAACTGTTTTTT.